This entry lists 15 T cell receptor beta chains sequenced from one sample in a study of T cell responses to AZD1222 COVID-19 vaccine. Some clones are missing from TCRdb's copy, which holds only in-frame ones; the method was immunoSEQ multiplex PCR. The table includes 90,000 to 130,000 clones, 70% to 90% detected once. The specimen comprised peripheral blood, sampled 28 days after the second AZD1222 dose. These receptors originate from an adult who received the AZD1222 COVID-19 vaccine.

The chain has TRBV5-4 and TRBJ1-1; weak D call: TRBD1 (6 bases). CDR3 length: 14 amino acids. Trimming took off 0 bases at V and 5 bases at J, with 11 bases between the two ends. Per germline, CDR1 SGHNT and CDR2 YYREEE (reference sequence). DNA for the CDR3: TGTGCCAGCAGCTTGGACAGGGCAAGGACTGAAGCTTTCTTT. It translates to CASSLDRARTEAFF.

J is TRBJ1-2 and V is TRBV11-3; D gene ambiguous. The CDR3 runs 14 residues. In germline, CDR1 is SGHNT, CDR2 YENEEA. Trimming removed 1 base from V and 2 bases from J, with 8 bases in between. The CDR3 region has the DNA TGTGCCAGCAGCTTAGCAGGACTGAACTATGGCTACACCTTC. Translated: CASSLAGLNYGYTF.

The chain joins TRBV2 to TRBJ2-3; D remains unclear. The V gene lost 3 bases and the J gene lost 0 bases, with 7 bases spanning the gap. This CDR3 comprises 14 residues. In germline, CDR1 is SNHLY, CDR2 FYNNEI. The DNA of the CDR3 is TGTGCCAGCAGTGATTTTCGGAGCACAGATACGCAGTATTTT. As protein: CASSDFRSTDTQYF.

This sequence joins TRBV18 and TRBJ2-7; tentatively, D is TRBD2 (5 bases). Trimming cost V 3 bases and J 3 bases, with 12 bases left between them. The CDR3 length is 14 residues. Germline V gene lookup returns CDR1 KGHSH and CDR2 LQKENI. CDR3 loop: CASSPSLVGYEQYF. The CDR3 region has the DNA TGTGCCAGCTCACCTTCACTAGTAGGCTACGAGCAGTACTTC.

The rearrangement joins TRBV15 to TRBJ1-3; D uncertain. The CDR3 consists of 14 residues. V was pared by 0 bases and J by 8 bases, with 11 bases between. CDR1 and CDR2 from the germline V gene are LNHNV and YYDKDF (reference sequence). The CDR3 region has the DNA TGTGCCACCAGCAGAGATGTCAGCGGAGACACCATATATTTT. Amino acid sequence: CATSRDVSGDTIYF. The full variable domain, completed using reference TRBV15 and TRBJ1-3, is DAMVIQNPRYQVTQFGKPVTLSCSQTLNHNVMYWYQQKSSQAPKLLFHYYDKDFNNEADTPDNFQSRRPNTSFCFLDIRSPGLGDTAMYLCATSRDVSGDTIYFGEGSWLTVV.

The V and J genes are TRBV6-5 and TRBJ1-1; D is ambiguous. Trimming took off 8 bases at V and 1 base at J, with 14 bases between the two ends. This CDR3 is 14 amino acids long. Germline V gene lookup returns CDR1 MNHEY and CDR2 SVGAGI. The CDR3 sequence is CASLRYLQNTEAFF. CDR3 bases: TGTGCCAGCTTACGGTACTTACAGAACACTGAAGCTTTCTTT.

This clone appeared a single time. The rearrangement joins TRBV14 to TRBJ1-1; D call uncertain. Germline CDR1 is SGHDN and CDR2 is FVKESK. This CDR3 region has 14 residues. Trimming removed 0 bases from V and 8 bases from J, with 13 bases in between. This CDR3 is CASSQDQARVEAFF. CDR3 in DNA: TGTGCCAGCAGCCAAGATCAGGCCCGGGTCGAAGCTTTCTTT.

The V gene is TRBV7-3, the J gene TRBJ2-3, with no clear D. The V gene's germline CDR1 is SGHTA and CDR2 FQGTGA. This CDR3 is 13 amino acids long. Trimming shortened V by 4 bases and J by 2 bases, and 7 bases separated the two germline ends. CDR3 amino acids: CASSSADTDTQYF. In DNA form, the CDR3 reads TGTGCCAGCAGCTCCGCGGACACAGATACGCAGTATTTT.

This rearrangement joins TRBV5-1 to TRBJ2-1; TRBD1 might be the D (7 bases). V lost 7 bases and J lost 6, with 17 bases in between. The CDR3 has 14 residues. CDR1 is SGHRS, CDR2 YFSETQ, per germline. The CDR3 spells CASAQGGMGNEQFF. DNA of the CDR3: TGCGCCAGCGCCCAGGGGGGTATGGGCAATGAGCAGTTCTTC. The full variable domain, its missing parts supplied by reference TRBV5-1 and TRBJ2-1, is KAGVTQTPRYLIKTRGQQVTLSCSPISGHRSVSWYQQTPGQGLQFLFEYFSETQRNKGNFPGRFSGRQFSNSRSEMNVSTLELGDSALYLCASAQGGMGNEQFFGPGTRLTVL.

The rearrangement links TRBV15 to TRBJ1-2, with TRBD1 matching over 8 bases. Germline lookup yields CDR1 LNHNV and CDR2 YYDKDF (reference sequence). V trimming: 0 bases; J trimming: 3 bases; junction bases outside the gene matches: 9. The length of the CDR3 is 17 residues. The CDR3 sequence: CATSREVLVQGDYGYTF. Written as DNA, the CDR3 is TGTGCCACCAGCAGAGAGGTATTGGTACAGGGGGACTATGGCTACACCTTC.

The chain has TRBV27 and TRBJ1-4, with TRBD1 identical over 9 bases. This CDR3 is built from 14 residues. Germline V CDR1 and CDR2: MNHEY, SMNVEV (reference sequence). V lost 5 bases, J lost 7 bases, and 5 bases stayed unmatched. CDR3 loop: CASSPWTGAEKLFF. For the CDR3, the DNA is TGTGCCAGCAGTCCGTGGACAGGGGCTGAAAAACTGTTTTTT.

The chain recombines TRBV28 with TRBJ1-2; D ambiguous. CDR1 MDHEN and CDR2 SYDVKM come from the germline V gene. The V gene lost 5 bases and the J gene lost 10 bases, with 14 bases spanning the gap. The CDR3 sequence is 12 residues long. The CDR3 nucleotides read TGTGCCAGCAGTATTGGCGGCACGAACTACACCTTC. This gives the protein CASSIGGTNYTF.

This clone turned up a few times. The CDR3 DNA is TGTGCCAGCTCACCAAGGAACAACAACTATGGCTACACCTTC. Amino acid sequence: CASSPRNNNYGYTF. The chain employs TRBV18 and TRBJ1-2, with D hard to call. V dropped 2 bases and J dropped 2 bases, with 9 bases sitting between them. CDR1 is KGHSH, CDR2 LQKENI, per germline. The length of the CDR3 is 14 residues.

This sequence joins TRBV24-1 and TRBJ1-2; a possible D gene is TRBD1 (6 bases). Looked up from germline, CDR1 is KGHDR and CDR2 is SFDVKD. Trimming removed 5 bases from V and 3 bases from J, with 21 bases in between. The CDR3 extends over 17 amino acids. DNA for the CDR3: TGTGCCACCAGTGCCCTCGGGGGCACTCCAACCTACTATGGCTACACCTTC. Amino acid sequence: CATSALGGTPTYYGYTF.

The chain carries TRBV7-9 and TRBJ1-6; TRBD1 matches at 8 bases. This CDR3 is built from 15 residues. The V and J ends lost 5 bases and 9 bases, in that order; junction bases with no gene match: 9. Looked up from germline, CDR1 is SEHNR and CDR2 is FQNEAQ (reference sequence). CDR3 loop: CASSAYGTGGSPLHF. CDR3 nucleotides: TGTGCCAGCAGCGCGTACGGGACAGGCGGTTCACCCCTCCACTTT.